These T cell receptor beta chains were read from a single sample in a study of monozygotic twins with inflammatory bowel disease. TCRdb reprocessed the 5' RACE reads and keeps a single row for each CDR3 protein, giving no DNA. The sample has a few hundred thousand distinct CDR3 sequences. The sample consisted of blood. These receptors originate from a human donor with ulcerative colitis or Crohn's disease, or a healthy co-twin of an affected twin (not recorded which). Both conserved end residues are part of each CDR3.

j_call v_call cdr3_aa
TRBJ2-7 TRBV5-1 CASSLKQGGDEQYF
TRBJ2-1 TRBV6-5 CASSYDRLSYKEQFF
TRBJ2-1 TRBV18 CASSPPGLAGVNNEQFF
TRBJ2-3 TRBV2 CASKGGPGLSTDTQYF
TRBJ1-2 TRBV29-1 CSVEDPRIKYYTF
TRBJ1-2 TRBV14 CASSRPGGYSDYGYTF
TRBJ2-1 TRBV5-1 CASSLGGRNEQFF
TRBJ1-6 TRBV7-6 CASSFNNNSPLHF
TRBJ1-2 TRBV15 CATSRFMTANYGYTF
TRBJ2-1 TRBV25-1 CASSDPGTGRNEQFF
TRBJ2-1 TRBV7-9 CASSRDRGTHNEQFF
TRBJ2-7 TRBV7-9 CASSPHPSTAYEQYF
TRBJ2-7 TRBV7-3 CASSLTGGGSYEQYF
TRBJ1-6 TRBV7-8 CASSFTDSPLHF
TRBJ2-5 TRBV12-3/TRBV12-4 CASSLSQKTQYF
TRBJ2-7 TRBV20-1 CSASAGGGYEQYF
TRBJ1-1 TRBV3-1 CASSGGRPGNTEAFF
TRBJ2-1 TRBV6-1 CASTPTRQFNSYNEQFF
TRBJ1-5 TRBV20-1 CSAPPTRGFHQPQHF
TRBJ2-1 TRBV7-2 CASSLAPLADEQFF
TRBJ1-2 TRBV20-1 CSAEGQAYGYTF
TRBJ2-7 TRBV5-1 CASSYGGTASYEQYF
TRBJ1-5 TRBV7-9 CASSEGTIPEVDQPQHF
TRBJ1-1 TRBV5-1 CASSLRPGGVTEAFF
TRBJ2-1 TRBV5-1 CASRDANEQFF
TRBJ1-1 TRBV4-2 CASSQDIRWVGQPEAFF
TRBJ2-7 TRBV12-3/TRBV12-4 CASTPPGNFYEQYF
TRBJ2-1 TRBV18 CASSPPGQGANEQFF
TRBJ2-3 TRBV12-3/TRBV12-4 CASSFRGQSTDTQYF
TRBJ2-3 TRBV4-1 CASSQDSVSSTTDTQYF
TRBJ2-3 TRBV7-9 CASSTAGTRSDTQYF
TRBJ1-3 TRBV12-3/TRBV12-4 CASSFYSSGNTIYF
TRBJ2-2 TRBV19 CASSIRSLGPGELFF
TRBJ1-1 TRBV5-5 CASSLWGVGTEAFF
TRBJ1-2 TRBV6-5 CASTAVGAGYTF
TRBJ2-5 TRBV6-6 CASSYLTGQETQYF
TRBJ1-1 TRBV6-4 CASSDSVGSGKEAFF
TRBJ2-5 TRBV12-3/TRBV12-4 CASSFGTEETQYF
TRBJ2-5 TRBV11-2 CASSLGPDRGKETQYF
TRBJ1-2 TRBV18 CASSTGPKDYGYTF
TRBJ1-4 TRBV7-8 CASSSRGNEKLFF
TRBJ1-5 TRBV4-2 CASSQDNRVSTTQPQHF
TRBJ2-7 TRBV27 CPSSPSSGTGRVEQYF
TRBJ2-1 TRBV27 CASSLNWGGDTYNEQFF
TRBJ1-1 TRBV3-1 CASSQDGQDTEAFF
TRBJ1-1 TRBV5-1 CASNTGQGNTEAFF
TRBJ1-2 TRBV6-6 CASTRGGGSDGYTF
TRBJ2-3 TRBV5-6 CASSQQGPTDTQYF
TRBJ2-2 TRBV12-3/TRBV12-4 CASSSIAGELFF
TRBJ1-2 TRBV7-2 CASSVHGSGRGGYTF
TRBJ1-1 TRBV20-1 CSARRQGMNTEAFF
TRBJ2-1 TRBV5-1 CASSLGATGSHEQFF
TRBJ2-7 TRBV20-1 CSAKTGSDYEQYF
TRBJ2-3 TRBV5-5 CASSQGQGPLTDTQYF
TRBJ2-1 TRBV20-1 CSARDPRGGPYNEQFF